Only a few counts were recorded for the clone carrying this TCR beta chain. As yet, its antigen is unknown. The J segment lost 1 base and the V segment lost 5 bases, leaving 8 bases of the junction unmatched. The CDR3 contains 18 residues. The germline gives CDR1 MDHEN, CDR2 SYDVKM. This sample was included in a study of T cell repertoires in cytomegalovirus infection. Overall study: The authors relied on CMV epitopes, both recently identified HLA-C-restricted and well-studied HLA-B-restricted. The public TCR beta signatures pointed to both CMV infection and matching HLA type. Study-wide results and limits: Of the TCR beta families, the public ones yielded a cumulative frequency that identified carriers of CMV plus the relevant HLA. Ex vivo, HLA-C-restricted CMV-specific TCR beta clonotypes prevailed over the rest of the response.

TCRdb recomputed calls from the reads with MiXCR, one row per CDR3 protein. Among about 89,000 distinct CDR3 sequences listed, approximately 30% were seen once. This sequence joins TRBV28 and TRBJ2-5, with TRBD2 matching over 15 bases. The clonotype was recovered from a human donor in good health (CMV status not recorded). Some clones in this sample may be carry-over from other donors' samples. Sample: CD8+ T cells from cultured PBMCs, taken from culture after CMV antigen stimulation. The CDR3 DNA follows: TGTGCCAGCAGTGAACGGACTAGCGGGGGGGCCCCCCAAGAGACCCAGTACTTC. Its protein product is CASSERTSGGAPQETQYF.